These 31 T cell receptor beta chains originate from one sample sequenced in a study of blood T cells in healthy people across ages. Primers used in a second PCR of roughly 7 to 12 cycles were a sample-barcoded 5' primer and a J-beta primer mix. TCRdb called the 5' RACE reads again in MiXCR, with one record for every CDR3 protein. The sample records 600,000 to 800,000 distinct CDR3 sequences, under 25% being singletons. Sample: blood. The receptor source for this set is a man aged 65 to 79 in good health.

This clonotype was counted a few times. This sequence joins TRBV6-2 or TRBV6-3 and TRBJ2-5; 8 nucleotides align to TRBD1. The germline gives CDR1 MNHEY, CDR2 SVGEGT. V was clipped by 7 bases and J by 5 bases; unmatched bases: 9. The CDR3 consists of 14 residues. CDR3 in amino acids: CASNRPGGRETQYF. The CDR3 DNA reads TGTGCCAGCAATCGGCCAGGGGGCCGGGAGACCCAGTACTTC.

This clonotype was detected a few times. The J gene is TRBJ2-2, the V gene TRBV7-9; D gene ambiguous. The CDR3 loop spans 13 amino acids. The germline V gene encodes CDR1 SEHNR and CDR2 FQNEAQ (reference sequence). Trimming shortened V by 8 bases and J by 4 bases, and 11 bases separated the two germline ends. The CDR3: CASASPSTGELFF. Here the CDR3 DNA reads TGTGCCAGCGCGAGCCCGAGCACCGGGGAGCTGTTTTTT.

This clonotype showed up just a few times. The rearrangement uses TRBV25-1 and TRBJ2-5, with 7 bases lining up with TRBD1. The CDR3 is 15 amino acids. Looked up from germline, CDR1 is MGHDK and CDR2 is SYGVNS. After removal of 6 bases from V and 0 bases from J, the junction contained 7 bases not matched to a gene. The CDR3 region is CASSLGQTYQETQYF. In nucleotides, the CDR3 is TGTGCCAGCAGCTTGGGACAGACGTACCAAGAGACCCAGTACTTC.

The chain combines TRBV28 with TRBJ2-5, with 7 bases matching TRBD1. Germline V gene sequence: CDR1 MDHEN, CDR2 SYDVKM. The CDR3 loop spans 14 amino acids. V was clipped by 5 bases and J by 4 bases; unmatched bases: 7. In nucleotides, the CDR3 is TGTGCCAGCAGTAGCCGACAGGGTCGAGAGACCCAGTACTTC. Its protein product is CASSSRQGRETQYF.

This clonotype was counted only a few times. The CDR3 region has the DNA TGCAGTGCTAGATCCAGCAGCTCTGGGGCCAACGTCCTGACTTTC. Protein sequence: CSARSSSSGANVLTF. This chain connects TRBV20-1 to TRBJ2-6; no firm D call. This CDR3 has 15 residues. Deletions cut 2 bases from V and 0 bases from J, with 8 bases between. Germline V lookup: CDR1 DFQATT, CDR2 SNEGSKA (reference sequence).

The table lists this clonotype with a count of one. The chain is built from TRBV6-6 and TRBJ1-4; a possible D gene is TRBD1 (6 bases). The V end was cut by 6 bases, the J end by 1 base, with 15 bases between. The germline V gene encodes CDR1 MNHNY and CDR2 SVGAGI (reference sequence). The CDR3 runs 16 residues. CDR3 in DNA: TGTGCCAGCAGCTCGACTACAGGGAGAACTAATGAAAAACTGTTTTTT. This sequence encodes CASSSTTGRTNEKLFF.

This clonotype was detected only a few times. The chain is built from TRBV13 and TRBJ2-3, with D unclear. The CDR3 is 15 amino acids. The germline gives CDR1 PRHDT, CDR2 FYEKMQ (reference sequence). V lost 3 bases to trimming and J lost 2 bases, with 12 bases between them. Here the CDR3 DNA reads TGTGCCAGCAGCTTCGGAGCCGGCGCCACAGATACGCAGTATTTT. Translation gives CASSFGAGATDTQYF.

This clonotype was counted ten times or more. It is unclear where the CDR3 begins or ends on the DNA, so no DNA is shown, and the CDR3 is as TCRdb lists it. The chain recombines TRBV6-2 or TRBV6-3 with TRBJ2-1; the table assigns TRBD2, which was not confirmed against the DNA. Germline V CDR1 and CDR2: MNHEY, SVGEGT. The CDR3 length is 16 residues, termini included. The CDR3 protein is CASSTSPGLAYNEQFF.

The rearrangement uses TRBV5-1 and TRBJ2-3; no firm D call. The CDR3 has 15 amino acids. V gave up 3 bases and J gave up 0 bases, with 11 bases separating them. CDR1 and CDR2 from the germline V gene are SGHRS and YFSETQ. In nucleotides, the CDR3 is TGCGCCAGCAGCTGGGTCGAGGACAGCACAGATACGCAGTATTTT. This encodes CASSWVEDSTDTQYF.

This clonotype was recorded a few times. The V call is TRBV4-3, the J call TRBJ2-4; 9 bases match TRBD2. Germline assignment: CDR1 LGHNA and CDR2 YSLEER. CDR3 length equals 16 residues. V lost 0 bases and J lost 7; bases outside the gene matches: 7. Written as DNA, the CDR3 is TGCGCCAGCAGCCAAGACGGAGCGGGAGGCGGGAACATTCAGTACTTC. Its protein product is CASSQDGAGGGNIQYF.

This clonotype was seen more than once but under ten times. The chain is built from TRBV11-2 and TRBJ2-7, with 8 positions matching TRBD2. This CDR3 comprises 17 residues. The germline CDR1 and CDR2 sequences are SGHAT and FQNNGV. Trimming took 3 bases from V and 5 from J; bases not matched to a gene: 15. CDR3 in amino acids: CASSFPTSGLAPHEQYF. The CDR3 DNA reads TGTGCCAGCAGCTTCCCTACTAGCGGACTCGCCCCGCACGAGCAGTACTTC. Complete variable domain (other parts from reference TRBV11-2 and TRBJ2-7): EAGVAQSPRYKIIEKRQSVAFWCNPISGHATLYWYQQILGQGPKLLIQFQNNGVVDDSQLPKDRFSAERLKGVDSTLKIQPAKLEDSAVYLCASSFPTSGLAPHEQYFGPGTRLTVT.

This clonotype has only a few counts. V and J are TRBV5-6 and TRBJ2-7; D perhaps matches TRBD2 (6 bases). The J call is doubtful: the DNA matches TRBJ2-1 better. Per the germline V gene, CDR1 is SGHDT and CDR2 is YYEEEE. The CDR3 has 14 amino acids. The CDR3 sequence is CASSTGTRGHEQFF. For the CDR3, the DNA is TGTGCCAGCAGCACCGGGACTCGGGGACATGAGCAGTTCTTC.

This clonotype has only a few counts. The chain carries TRBV18 and TRBJ2-1, with a weak D call TRBD2 (5 bases). The DNA end lines up better with TRBJ2-7; the J call may be wrong. The CDR3 covers 13 residues. The V gene's germline CDR1 is KGHSH and CDR2 LQKENI. The CDR3 DNA reads as TGTGCCAGCTCATCGACTCCGGGGAGCGAGCAGTACTTC. This codes for CASSSTPGSEQYF.

The chain employs TRBV19 and TRBJ2-4; D remains ambiguous. V lost 9 bases to trimming and J lost 0 bases, with 12 bases between them. The CDR3 totals 14 residues. Per germline, CDR1 LNHDA and CDR2 SQIVND (reference sequence). The CDR3, as DNA: TGTGCCAGCGCACCTCTTTCAGCCAAAAACATTCAGTACTTC. Translation: CASAPLSAKNIQYF.

The chain couples TRBV4-1 to TRBJ1-1; D unclear. Germline V gene sequence: CDR1 MGHRA, CDR2 YSYEKL. The length of the CDR3 is 15 residues. V lost 1 base and J lost 4, with 13 bases in between. The CDR3 protein is CASSQGSWVATEAFF. As DNA, the CDR3 is TGCGCCAGCAGCCAAGGCAGCTGGGTAGCCACTGAAGCTTTCTTT.

In regard to this clonotype: As the CDR3 is not closed by the conserved phenylalanine or tryptophan, this likely results from a read error. CDR3 DNA sequence: TGTGCCAGCAGACGTTCAACAGGGCTGAACACTGAAGCTTTCTCT. Its translation: CASRRSTGLNTEAFS. V is TRBV12-3 or TRBV12-4 and J is TRBJ1-1; tentative D call: TRBD1 (6 bases). There are 15 residues in the CDR3. V was clipped by 6 bases and J by 0 bases, with 14 bases between them.

The rearrangement uses TRBV9 and TRBJ2-7; TRBD1 matches at 7 bases. With 2 bases clipped from V and 3 bases from J, the junction kept 5 bases outside the gene matches. This CDR3 region has 14 residues. The V gene's germline CDR1 is SGDLS and CDR2 YYNGEE. CDR3 amino acids: CASSVDRFGYEQYF. As DNA, the CDR3 is TGTGCCAGCAGCGTGGACAGGTTCGGCTACGAGCAGTACTTC.

This clonotype came up a few times. V and J are TRBV2 and TRBJ2-1, with a weak D call TRBD1 (5 bases). This CDR3 has 12 residues. Germline loops: CDR1 SNHLY, CDR2 FYNNEI. V lost 1 base to trimming and J lost 8 bases, with 6 bases between them. The CDR3 region is CASSEEGYEQFF. CDR3 sequence (DNA): TGTGCCAGCAGTGAAGAGGGGTATGAGCAGTTCTTC.

The chain couples TRBV28 to TRBJ1-2; D gene ambiguous. The germline V gene has CDR1 MDHEN and CDR2 SYDVKM. V was cut by 6 bases and J by 5 bases, with 16 bases left in between. The CDR3 runs to 14 residues. The CDR3 loop is CASRPQRTLYGYTF. The CDR3 nucleotides are TGTGCCAGCAGGCCCCAAAGGACGCTGTATGGCTACACCTTC.

V is TRBV29-1 and J is TRBJ1-4; D is ambiguous. The V end was cut by 7 bases, the J end by 7 bases, with 13 bases between. The CDR3 totals 12 residues. The germline V gene encodes CDR1 SQVTM and CDR2 ANQGSEA. The CDR3 loop reads CSAGRAGEKLFF. The DNA of the CDR3 is TGCAGCGCAGGCCGGGCGGGTGAAAAACTGTTTTTT.

In its sample, this clonotype was seen a few times. This chain connects TRBV9 to TRBJ2-7; either TRBD1 or TRBD2 may supply D (5 bases each). The CDR3 has 15 amino acids. The ends were cut back, 4 bases at V and 2 bases at J, with 16 bases in the middle. CDR1 and CDR2 from the germline V gene are SGDLS and YYNGEE. DNA for the CDR3: TGTGCCAGCAGCATAGAACCGGTGGGACCCTACGAGCAGTACTTC. Translated: CASSIEPVGPYEQYF.

The rearrangement uses TRBV6-1 and TRBJ1-4; TRBD1 aligns across 8 bases. Trimming at V came to 4 bases and at J to 7 bases, leaving 5 bases not matched to a gene. Per the germline V gene, CDR1 is MNHNS and CDR2 is SASEGT. The CDR3 is 14 amino acids. The CDR3 bases are TGTGCCAGCAGTGCTCAGGGGGCGGGTGAAAAACTGTTTTTT. Its protein product is CASSAQGAGEKLFF.

This clonotype is labeled medium-sized. J is TRBJ1-4 and V is TRBV6-5, with D possibly TRBD1 on 5 matching bases. Trimming cost V 5 bases and J 8 bases, with 12 bases left between them. Looked up from germline, CDR1 is MNHEY and CDR2 is SVGAGI. This CDR3 is 13 amino acids long. The CDR3 here is CASSLPGEEKLFF. In nucleotides, the CDR3 is TGTGCCAGCAGTCTACCGGGGGAGGAAAAACTGTTTTTT.

In its sample, this clonotype was seen a few times. V is TRBV29-1 and J is TRBJ1-4; TRBD1 is a possible D gene (6 bases). From germline, CDR1 is SQVTM and CDR2 ANQGSEA. Between the trimmed V and J ends, which lost 6 bases and 6 bases, there was a span of 17 bases. This CDR3 region has 14 residues. CDR3 sequence (DNA): TGCAGCGTCGAACCTAGGGGGGAGCATGAAAAACTGTTTTTT. It codes for CSVEPRGEHEKLFF.

This chain joins TRBV6-2 or TRBV6-3 and TRBJ2-3; D gene ambiguous. The J call is doubtful: the DNA matches TRBJ1-5 better. This CDR3 has 14 amino acids. Germline V CDR1 and CDR2: MNHEY, SVGEGT. CDR3 sequence (DNA): TGTGCCAGCAGTTACTCGATCACGGCGGATACGCAGCATTTT. Translating it yields CASSYSITADTQHF.

The chain couples TRBV19 to TRBJ2-3, with a weak D call TRBD2 (6 bases). This CDR3 has 14 amino acids. V lost 4 bases and J lost 2, with 10 bases in between. Germline-derived CDR1 and CDR2 are LNHDA and SQIVND (reference sequence). The CDR3 DNA reads TGTGCCAGTAGTAAGACTAGAAACACAGATACGCAGTATTTT. Its protein product is CASSKTRNTDTQYF. Drawing the rest from reference TRBV19 and TRBJ2-3, the complete variable domain is DGGITQSPKYLFRKEGQNVTLSCEQNLNHDAMYWYRQDPGQGLRLIYYSQIVNDFQKGDIAEGYSVSREKKESFPLTVTSAQKNPTAFYLCASSKTRNTDTQYFGPGTRLTVL.

The gene calls are TRBV29-1 and TRBJ2-3; D may match TRBD1 or TRBD2 (5 bases each). Germline CDR1 is SQVTM and CDR2 is ANQGSEA. Trimming took off 6 bases at V and 2 bases at J, with 12 bases between the two ends. CDR3 length: 13 amino acids. The CDR3 DNA is TGCAGCGTGGCCGGGACGGACACAGATACGCAGTATTTT. It encodes CSVAGTDTDTQYF.

V gene TRBV14 combines with J gene TRBJ1-1; no clear D gene. Germline V gene data show CDR1 as SGHDN and CDR2 as FVKESK. The CDR3 loop spans 15 amino acids. V lost 4 bases and J 0 bases, leaving 12 bases between the germline ends. CDR3 sequence: CASSRRNTMNTEAFF. The CDR3 region has the DNA TGTGCCAGCAGCCGACGAAACACCATGAACACTGAAGCTTTCTTT.

The chain employs TRBV5-1 and TRBJ2-3; D is uncertain. CDR1 is SGHRS and CDR2 is YFSETQ in the germline V gene. CDR3 size: 15 residues. Trimming left V 0 bases short and J 2 bases short, with 10 bases between. The CDR3 is CASSLVAEDTDTQYF. CDR3 DNA sequence: TGCGCCAGCAGCTTGGTGGCGGAAGACACAGATACGCAGTATTTT.

Only a few counts were recorded for this clonotype. CDR3 residues: CASSPGLDGQFF. CDR3 DNA: TGCGCCAGCAGCCCGGGACTAGATGGGCAGTTCTTC. The rearrangement links TRBV5-1 to TRBJ2-5, with 8 bases matching TRBD2. The J call is doubtful: the DNA matches TRBJ2-1 better. This CDR3 region has 12 residues. Germline lookup yields CDR1 SGHRS and CDR2 YFSETQ.

This clonotype has just a few counts. The rearrangement links TRBV6-1 to TRBJ2-1; 9 bases match TRBD2. V was pared by 11 bases and J by 5 bases, with 7 bases of the junction left unmatched. The V gene's germline CDR1 is MNHNS and CDR2 SASEGT. The CDR3 has 13 amino acids. The CDR3 nucleotides read TGTGCCGGACGGGCTAGCGGGGACAATGAGCAGTTCTTC. Its protein product is CAGRASGDNEQFF.